This passage covers 20 T cell receptor beta chains from one sample sequenced in a study of blood T cell repertoires in COVID-19. Assay used: immunoSEQ multiplex PCR; TCRdb lists only in-frame clones, some missing. The sample has 70,000 to 100,000 clones, roughly 85% seen once. Sequencing was carried out using peripheral blood. Every receptor here comes from a human donor in a cohort sampled during active COVID-19.

CDR3 sequence reads: CASSLGSGTGELFF. For the CDR3, the DNA is TGTGCCAGCAGCTTGGGTAGCGGAACCGGGGAGCTGTTTTTT. The chain combines TRBV7-3 with TRBJ2-2; D possibly corresponds to TRBD2 (6 bases). CDR1 is SGHTA, CDR2 FQGTGA, per germline. V was clipped by 3 bases and J by 5 bases, with 10 bases between them. The CDR3 spans 14 residues.

This clone appeared a few times. The chain employs TRBV7-6 and TRBJ2-7, with TRBD1 matching 11 bases. From germline, CDR1 is SGHVS and CDR2 FNYEAQ. This CDR3 has 15 amino acids. Trimming removed 4 bases from V and 4 bases from J; junction bases left unmatched: 6. The CDR3 loop is CASSSLGQGAYEQYF. For the CDR3, the DNA is TGTGCCAGCAGCTCCCTAGGACAGGGGGCATACGAGCAGTACTTC.

The V gene is TRBV5-6, the J gene TRBJ2-7, with D uncertain. CDR3 length: 12 residues. Trimming removed 2 bases at V and 2 bases at J, with 5 bases between. Germline CDR1 SGHDT, CDR2 YYEEEE. As DNA, the CDR3 is TGTGCCAGCAGCTTAGAGCCCTACGAGCAGTACTTC. Translated, it gives CASSLEPYEQYF.

The genes are TRBV7-3 and TRBJ2-7; TRBD2 aligns across 13 bases. After removal of 2 bases from V and 7 bases from J, the junction contained 11 bases not matched to a gene. The CDR3 extends over 17 amino acids. CDR1 is SGHTA, CDR2 FQGTGA, per germline. The chain's CDR3 is CASSLSPRGLAGSEQYF. The DNA of the CDR3 is TGTGCCAGCAGCTTATCCCCCCGGGGACTAGCGGGAAGTGAGCAGTACTTC.

This clone is a singleton in its sample. V is TRBV3-1 (or the pseudogene TRBV3-2) and J is TRBJ2-2; D might be TRBD1 (5 bases). V was trimmed by 0 bases and J by 6 bases, leaving 14 bases between them. In germline, CDR1 is LGHDT, CDR2 YNNKEL (reference sequence). The CDR3 loop spans 16 amino acids. CDR3 sequence: CASSQEAPGLPGELFF. The CDR3 coding sequence is TGTGCCAGCAGCCAAGAAGCCCCAGGGCTTCCCGGGGAGCTGTTTTTT.

V is TRBV6-2 or TRBV6-3 and J is TRBJ1-5; D is uncertain. V was trimmed by 4 bases and J by 0 bases, leaving 7 bases between them. CDR1 is MNHEY and CDR2 is SVGEGT in the germline V gene. The CDR3 sequence is 14 residues long. CDR3 in DNA: TGTGCCAGCAGTTCCAGTAATAGCAATCAGCCCCAGCATTTT. Translating gives CASSSSNSNQPQHF.

The J gene is TRBJ1-2, the V gene TRBV5-4; TRBD1 aligns across 7 bases. The CDR3 length is 14 residues. V dropped 0 bases and J dropped 5; count of bases not matched to a gene: 4. CDR1 is SGHNT, CDR2 YYREEE, per germline (reference sequence). The CDR3 DNA reads as TGTGCCAGCAGCTTGGAGAACAGGGGATATGGCTACACCTTC. Residues: CASSLENRGYGYTF.

The chain couples TRBV10-3 to TRBJ2-7; 9 bases match TRBD2. Unmatched junction bases numbered 7, after V lost 3 bases and J lost 7 bases. This CDR3 spans 14 amino acids. Germline CDR1 ENHRY, CDR2 SYGVKD. The CDR3 region has the DNA TGTGCCATCAGTGATAGCGGGAGACTTATAGAGCAGTACTTC. Its protein product is CAISDSGRLIEQYF.

The V call is TRBV10-3, the J call TRBJ2-2; maybe TRBD2 (5 bases). The CDR3 loop spans 12 amino acids. The V gene lost 8 bases and the J gene lost 1 base, with 5 bases spanning the gap. CDR1 and CDR2 from the germline V gene are ENHRY and SYGVKD. CDR3 bases: TGTGCCATCGGGAGGAACACCGGGGAGCTGTTTTTT. Translating gives CAIGRNTGELFF.

The gene calls are TRBV6-5 and TRBJ2-7; no clear D. Germline V lookup: CDR1 MNHEY, CDR2 SVGAGI. V was shortened by 0 bases and J by 2 bases, with 11 bases between the two germline ends. This CDR3 is 15 amino acids long. In DNA, the CDR3 is TGTGCCAGCAGTTACTCGATTCTAGGAGCCTACGAGCAGTACTTC. Amino acid sequence: CASSYSILGAYEQYF.

The chain carries TRBV7-3 and TRBJ2-3, with D possibly matching TRBD1 (6 bases). Germline-derived CDR1 and CDR2 are SGHTA and FQGTGA. The CDR3 runs to 14 residues. The ends were cut back, 5 bases at V and 3 bases at J, with 12 bases in the middle. This CDR3 reads CASSDLGQTDTQYF. The DNA of the CDR3 is TGTGCCAGCAGCGACTTAGGACAGACAGATACGCAGTATTTT.

The chain couples TRBV7-8 to TRBJ2-2, with TRBD1 matching 7 bases. J gave up 2 bases and V 6 bases, and 6 bases lay outside the gene matches. This CDR3 comprises 15 residues. Germline V lookup: CDR1 SGHVS, CDR2 FQNEAQ. CDR3 sequence reads: CASRPGTANTGELFF. The CDR3 bases are TGTGCCAGCAGACCCGGGACAGCTAACACCGGGGAGCTGTTTTTT.

The CDR3 nucleotides are TGTGCCAGCTCACCCTTTGGAGGGGGCGTTGATGGCTACACCTTC. It yields the protein CASSPFGGGVDGYTF. This rearrangement joins TRBV18 to TRBJ1-2; 7 bases match TRBD1. Germline values: CDR1 KGHSH, CDR2 LQKENI. The CDR3 length is 15 residues. V lost 3 bases and J lost 6; bases outside the gene matches: 10.

This chain links TRBV19 with TRBJ2-2; 9 bases line up with TRBD1. This CDR3 comprises 15 residues. Trimming removed 10 bases from V and 4 bases from J; junction bases left unmatched: 10. Germline values: CDR1 LNHDA, CDR2 SQIVND (reference sequence). The CDR3 coding sequence is TGTGCCACTAAAGAACAGGGGGCTAGCACCGGGGAGCTGTTTTTT. This codes for CATKEQGASTGELFF. Variable domain in full (rest from reference TRBV19 and TRBJ2-2): DGGITQSPKYLFRKEGQNVTLSCEQNLNHDAMYWYRQDPGQGLRLIYYSQIVNDFQKGDIAEGYSVSREKKESFPLTVTSAQKNPTAFYLCATKEQGASTGELFFGEGSRLTVL.

This chain uses TRBV18 with TRBJ1-1, with a weak D call TRBD1 (6 bases). The CDR3 runs to 16 residues. The V gene lost 4 bases and the J gene lost 3 bases, with 18 bases spanning the gap. CDR1 is KGHSH and CDR2 is LQKENI in the germline V gene. The CDR3 DNA reads TGTGCCAGCTCACAACGACAGGACAGATCAGACACTGAAGCTTTCTTT. Amino acids: CASSQRQDRSDTEAFF.

The CDR3 protein is CASSLRQDLLGNIQYF. The CDR3 DNA is TGTGCCAGCAGTCTTCGACAGGACCTCTTAGGAAACATTCAGTACTTC. The V and J genes are TRBV6-2 or TRBV6-3 and TRBJ2-4; D is possibly TRBD1 (6 bases). Trimming cost V 5 bases and J 6 bases, with 20 bases left between them. The CDR3 loop spans 16 amino acids. The germline V gene encodes CDR1 MNHEY and CDR2 SVGEGT.

CDR3 sequence reads: CASSFVTGDPGANVLTF. For the CDR3, the DNA is TGTGCCAGCAGTTTCGTGACAGGGGATCCTGGGGCCAACGTCCTGACTTTC. V gene TRBV27 combines with J gene TRBJ2-6; 8 nucleotides line up with TRBD1. The CDR3 is made up of 17 amino acids. Germline trimming cut 3 bases from V and 2 bases from J; bases unmatched to any gene: 6. CDR1 and CDR2 (germline): MNHEY, SMNVEV (reference sequence).

The V gene is TRBV2, the J gene TRBJ1-3; D is unresolved. CDR1 is SNHLY and CDR2 is FYNNEI in the germline V gene. Trimming pared 7 bases from V and 4 bases from J, leaving 14 bases between. The CDR3 spans 14 residues. CDR3 in amino acids: CASTAGSTGNTIYF. As DNA, the CDR3 is TGTGCCAGCACTGCGGGGTCTACCGGAAACACCATATATTTT.

The V call is TRBV1, the J call TRBJ1-4; no check of the table's D call, TRBD1, against the DNA was made. TRBV1 is marked as a pseudogene. The CDR3 loop spans 15 amino acids. CDR3 amino acids: CTSTAQGGSGEKLFF. The DNA of the CDR3 is TGCACCAGCACGGCCCAGGGTGGGTCAGGAGAAAAACTGTTTTTT.

V usage is TRBV11-2 and J usage is TRBJ2-2, with 7 bases that match TRBD2. The CDR3 extends over 14 amino acids. Germline values: CDR1 SGHAT, CDR2 FQNNGV. Trimming removed 5 bases from V and 5 bases from J; junction bases left unmatched: 5. The CDR3, as DNA: TGTGCCAGCAGCCCCTTTAGCGGGACCGGGGAGCTGTTTTTT. This translates into CASSPFSGTGELFF.